This T cell receptor (beta chain) was documented in a study of blood T cell repertoires in COVID-19. The repertoire was sequenced with immunoSEQ multiplex PCR; TCRdb's copy has only in-frame clones and lacks some. The sample lists approximately 220,000 clones, about 86% seen once, with 3.5% to 4.5% in the top ten. V lost 3 bases and J lost 3, with 20 bases in between. The germline V gene encodes CDR1 KGHSH and CDR2 LQKENI. This CDR3 comprises 17 residues. The V call is TRBV18, the J call TRBJ1-1; D gene ambiguous. Sequencing was done on a sample of PBMCs or T cells enriched from blood (not recorded which). This TCR derives from a middle-aged woman with acute COVID-19. CDR3 region: CASSPFFLPGSDTEAFF. The DNA for the CDR3 is TGTGCCAGCTCACCGTTCTTTTTACCGGGAAGTGACACTGAAGCTTTCTTT.